A selection of T cell receptor beta chains follows, all from one sample in a study of blood T cell repertoires in COVID-19. The table came from immunoSEQ multiplex PCR; TCRdb's copy has only in-frame clones and leaves some out. Counted here are 95,000 to 120,000 clones, around 89% occurring once; the ten biggest clones make up roughly 4.4%. Sequences were obtained from peripheral blood. Source of these receptors: a woman aged 45-59 years with acute or convalescent COVID-19. CDR3s include the opening cysteine and the closing phenylalanine or tryptophan. Clone sizes are given selectively: once, few, many, or a class where the clone is expanded.

NA,TRBJ2-7,TRBV12-5,CASGSSGLVYEQYF
NA,TRBJ2-1,TRBV7-7,CASSAITGGRRFF
NA,TRBJ1-4,TRBV19,CASRSGGLSEKLFF
NA,TRBJ1-2,TRBV9,CASSVEGRNYGYTF
NA,TRBJ2-3,TRBV18,CASSPPGKQGNTDTQYF
NA,TRBJ1-3,TRBV6-6,CASSKTVNSGNTIYF
once,TRBJ2-4,TRBV20-1,CSASELAVVQYF
NA,TRBJ2-5,TRBV4-3,CASSQARVGGETQYF
NA,TRBJ1-1,TRBV5-4,CASSLGTGNTEAFF
NA,TRBJ1-1,TRBV11-2,CASSLYRRKQGDNTEAFF
NA,TRBJ1-1,TRBV30,CACPRGNTEAFF
NA,TRBJ2-1,TRBV7-9,CASMLAGDNEQFF
NA,TRBJ1-4,TRBV7-2,CASSLQSTVNEKLFF
NA,TRBJ1-4,TRBV18,CASSPGPGKLFF
NA,TRBJ1-1,TRBV5-4,CASSLAAVNTEAFF
NA,TRBJ1-3,TRBV7-8,CASSLYTGEGGNTIYF
NA,TRBJ1-1,TRBV14,CASSQRAMGAEAFF
NA,TRBJ1-2,TRBV29-1,CSVVTQGRHYGYTF
NA,TRBJ1-5,TRBV28,CASSYQQGTTRNQPQHF
once,TRBJ2-7,TRBV30,CAWTVGYEQYF